Sequencing of this T cell receptor (beta chain) was carried out in a study of CD8 T cells in ankylosing spondylitis. The length of the CDR3 is 15 residues. With V trimmed by 5 bases and J by 3 bases, 6 bases remained unmatched. The germline V gene encodes CDR1 MDHEN and CDR2 SYDVKM. 5'-RACE, quantitative and with molecular barcodes, yielded the TCR beta libraries. Using its own MiXCR run on the 5' RACE reads, TCRdb lists one record per CDR3 protein. The sample yields about 400,000 distinct CDR3 sequences, about 20% seen once. J is TRBJ2-1 and V is TRBV28; 8 positions agree with TRBD2. This receptor was identified in a male donor with ankylosing spondylitis or in good health (not recorded which). Sequencing used blood, either unsorted or a sorted T cell fraction (not recorded which). This CDR3 is CASSPWTSSYNEQFF. The CDR3 DNA reads as TGTGCCAGCAGTCCCTGGACTAGCAGCTACAATGAGCAGTTCTTC.